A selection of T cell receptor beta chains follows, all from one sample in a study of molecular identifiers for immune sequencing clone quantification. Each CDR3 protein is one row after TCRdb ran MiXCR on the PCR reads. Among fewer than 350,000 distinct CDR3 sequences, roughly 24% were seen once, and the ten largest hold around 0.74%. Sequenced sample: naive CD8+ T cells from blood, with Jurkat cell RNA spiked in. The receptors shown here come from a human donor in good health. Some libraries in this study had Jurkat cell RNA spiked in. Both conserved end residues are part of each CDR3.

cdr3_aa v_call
CACSEGTEAFF TRBV7-9
CSVVLVRGLYEQYF TRBV29-1
CASSQAAATAADTQYF TRBV4-1
CASSPRDRVAGELFF TRBV7-9
CASSQVAANNQPQHF TRBV4-1
CASSPGTKAYEQYF TRBV27
CASSLFSMSYTF TRBV12-3/TRBV12-4
CASSSDITHTDTQFF TRBV12-3/TRBV12-4
CASSHDVGAEAFF TRBV6-6
CASSQKTGLYYNEQFF TRBV6-2/TRBV6-3
CASSDAWEGINQPQHF TRBV6-1
CASGPGRTGSYEQYF TRBV5-1
CASSPMSGPGNTIYF TRBV7-8
CASSLPGPSYNEQFF TRBV28
CASSTPGLAGDRYEQYF TRBV21-1
CASSNHLRPGVTDTQYF TRBV6-5
CASSEWDSTYNEQFF TRBV9
CASSVGASDEQYF TRBV9
CASSLTTALNYGYTF TRBV7-9
CASSQEARNTEAFF TRBV3-1
CASSQVGGRGYDEQYF TRBV3-1
CSVAQDSYEQYF TRBV29-1
CASGFSGNTIYF TRBV27
CASSALSNTGELFF TRBV9
CASSPSGDTEAFF TRBV14
CASSLGRVNTEALF TRBV13
CSAMRGTDEQYF TRBV20-1
CASSSRKAYEQYF TRBV28
CASSQERPIAGELFF TRBV4-1
CASSVPGTGEETQYF TRBV2
CASSFSGKSSYEQYF TRBV5-1
CASSSIRDSPRADTQYF TRBV7-6